These T cell receptor beta chains were read from a single sample in a study of pediatric ulcerative colitis. Libraries were prepared by immunoSEQ multiplex PCR; TCRdb keeps only in-frame clonotypes and omits some of them. This sample has around 65,000 clones; around four fifths occur once, and the top ten carry around 5%. Source material: blood. Every receptor here comes from a boy younger than 18 with moderate ulcerative colitis. CDR3s include the opening cysteine and the closing phenylalanine or tryptophan. Fields, in order: V gene, CDR3 length, J gene, clone size, D gene, CDR3 DNA, CDR3 protein. D genes are given only for firm matches. Not every row has a clone size; where given, it reads once, few, many or a size class.

V: TRBV29-1
length: 11
J: TRBJ1-1
size: .
D: .
DNA: TGCAGCGTCGCAGGCTGGGACAAAGCTTTCTTT
CDR3: CSVAGWDKAFF

V: TRBV5-1
length: 18
J: TRBJ2-2
size: .
D: TRBD2
DNA: TGCGCCAGCAGCTTGGAGGCTAGCGGGAGGGCTGGATCCGGGGAGCTGTTTTTT
CDR3: CASSLEASGRAGSGELFF

V: TRBV7-3
length: 12
J: TRBJ2-3
size: .
D: .
DNA: TGTGCCAGCAGCCCTAGGGGAGATACGCAGTATTTT
CDR3: CASSPRGDTQYF

V: TRBV9
length: 16
J: TRBJ2-1
size: .
D: .
DNA: TGTGCCAGCAGCGAGCCCTACCAGGCCGGCTACAATGAGCAGTTCTTC
CDR3: CASSEPYQAGYNEQFF

V: TRBV6-1
length: 11
J: TRBJ1-2
size: .
D: TRBD1
DNA: TGTGCCAGCAGTGAGGACAGGGGGCGATACTTC
CDR3: CASSEDRGRYF

V: TRBV5-1
length: 15
J: TRBJ1-6
size: .
D: .
DNA: TGCGCCAGCAGCCTGATGGAGACCGATAATTCACCCCTCCACTTT
CDR3: CASSLMETDNSPLHF

V: TRBV29-1
length: 12
J: TRBJ2-1
size: .
D: .
DNA: TGCAGCGCCGGCAGGGGGGGCAATGAGCAGTTCTTC
CDR3: CSAGRGGNEQFF

V: TRBV5-4
length: 15
J: TRBJ2-3
size: .
D: TRBD2
DNA: TGTGCCAGCAGCTTCGGACTAGCGGTCATGGATACGCAGTATTTT
CDR3: CASSFGLAVMDTQYF

V: TRBV15
length: 16
J: TRBJ1-6
size: .
D: TRBD1
DNA: TGTGCCACCAGCAGGGGACAGGGGGCTGGAAATTCACCCCTCCACTTT
CDR3: CATSRGQGAGNSPLHF

V: TRBV20-1
length: 11
J: TRBJ1-2
size: .
D: TRBD1
DNA: TGCACTCCTTCGACAGGGTATGGCTACACCTTC
CDR3: CTPSTGYGYTF

V: TRBV5-1
length: 15
J: TRBJ2-2
size: .
D: .
DNA: TGCGCCAGCAGCCCCGGACGGGAGAACACCGGGGAGCTGTTTTTT
CDR3: CASSPGRENTGELFF

V: TRBV18
length: 15
J: TRBJ1-1
size: .
D: TRBD1
DNA: TGTGCCAGCTTAAGGGACAGCGCCATGAACACTGAAGCTTTCTTT
CDR3: CASLRDSAMNTEAFF

V: TRBV5-4
length: 16
J: TRBJ1-1
size: .
D: TRBD1
DNA: TGTGCCAGCAGCGCACCAATACGGGACAGGGGAACTGAAGCTTTCTTT
CDR3: CASSAPIRDRGTEAFF

V: TRBV7-2
length: 16
J: TRBJ1-5
size: .
D: .
DNA: TGTGCCAGCAGCTTAGTGGGCAGGACGAGCAATCAGCCCCAGCATTTT
CDR3: CASSLVGRTSNQPQHF

V: TRBV30
length: 13
J: TRBJ1-1
size: .
D: .
DNA: TGTGCCTGGAGAGTATCAGAGAACACTGAAGCTTTCTTT
CDR3: CAWRVSENTEAFF

V: TRBV5-1
length: 15
J: TRBJ2-3
size: .
D: TRBD2
DNA: TGCGCCAGCAGCCCCCCCGGGGGGAGCACAGATACGCAGTATTTT
CDR3: CASSPPGGSTDTQYF

V: TRBV11-2
length: 15
J: TRBJ2-7
size: once
D: TRBD1
DNA: TGTGCCAGCAGCCAGGGACAGCGAGCCTCCTACGAGCAGTACTTC
CDR3: CASSQGQRASYEQYF

V: TRBV6-5
length: 12
J: TRBJ2-2
size: .
D: .
DNA: TGTGCCAGCAGTTCGAACACCGGGGAGCTGTTTTTT
CDR3: CASSSNTGELFF

V: TRBV7-3
length: 13
J: TRBJ2-1
size: .
D: TRBD2
DNA: TGTGCCAGCAGCGGACTAGTTCGAAATGAGCAGTTCTTC
CDR3: CASSGLVRNEQFF